The 27 T cell receptor beta chains below come from one sample, sequenced in a study of regulatory T cells (dated by TCRdb to 2016 to 2019). The library was made by the immunoSEQ multiplex PCR assay. The multiplex PCR relied on 52 forward TRBV primers and 13 reverse TRBJ primers, and amplification bias was corrected through assay-based and computational methods. Not all clones reach the TCRdb copy of this immuneACCESS table, which keeps in-frame sequences only. Checked studies attribute under half of the gap to unresolved V genes and leave the rest unexplained. Here the sample has just over 20,000 clones; 90% to 95% occur a single time. Roughly 4% of the sample belongs to the ten largest clones. The specimen sequenced was CD8+ T cells sorted from blood. The receptors here all came from a child aged 2-15 years with CD3G deficiency.

V gene TRBV7-9 combines with J gene TRBJ2-7; unclear D gene. Germline lookup yields CDR1 SEHNR and CDR2 FQNEAQ (reference sequence). The length of the CDR3 is 13 residues. V was shortened by 2 bases and J by 5 bases, with 10 bases between the two germline ends. CDR3 in amino acids: CASSLIGQNEQYF. The DNA for the CDR3 is TGTGCCAGCAGCTTAATCGGTCAGAACGAGCAGTACTTC.

The chain joins TRBV28 to TRBJ1-4; D unresolved. Germline CDR1 MDHEN, CDR2 SYDVKM. This CDR3 is built from 15 residues. Trimming cost V 2 bases and J 0 bases, with 7 bases left between them. CDR3 protein: CASSLASSTNEKLFF. The CDR3 DNA follows: TGTGCCAGCAGTTTAGCCAGTTCAACTAATGAAAAACTGTTTTTT.

This clone has only one observation. V gene TRBV19 combines with J gene TRBJ2-6; D not resolved. The ends were cut back, 1 base at V and 0 bases at J, with 10 bases in the middle. This CDR3 spans 17 amino acids. From germline, CDR1 is LNHDA and CDR2 SQIVND (reference sequence). The CDR3 protein is CASSIAGSISGANVLTF. The DNA for the CDR3 is TGTGCCAGTAGTATAGCGGGCTCGATCTCTGGGGCCAACGTCCTGACTTTC.

The rearrangement uses TRBV13 and TRBJ2-1, with D possibly being TRBD2 (5 bases). The CDR3 contains 15 residues. V shed 0 bases and J shed 9 bases, with 15 bases lying between them. Germline V gene data show CDR1 as PRHDT and CDR2 as FYEKMQ (reference sequence). This CDR3 reads CASSLGASIWGEQFF. For the CDR3, the DNA is TGTGCCAGCAGCTTAGGCGCTAGCATCTGGGGTGAGCAGTTCTTC. Full variable domain (missing parts from reference TRBV13 and TRBJ2-1): AAGVIQSPRHLIKEKRETATLKCYPIPRHDTVYWYQQGPGQDPQFLISFYEKMQSDKGSIPDRFSAQQFSDYHSELNMSSLELGDSALYFCASSLGASIWGEQFFGPGTRLTVL.

This clone was counted once. This sequence joins TRBV28 and TRBJ1-2, with D possibly matching TRBD1 (6 bases). The V gene lost 5 bases and the J gene lost 4 bases, with 11 bases spanning the gap. Per germline, CDR1 MDHEN and CDR2 SYDVKM. The CDR3 is made up of 13 amino acids. This CDR3 reads CASSNPQGYGYTF. CDR3 nucleotides: TGTGCCAGCAGTAACCCACAGGGCTATGGCTACACCTTC.

Here the CDR3 reads CASSEVVRGTYGYTF. The DNA for the CDR3 is TGCGCCAGCAGTGAAGTAGTTAGAGGAACATATGGCTACACCTTC. This chain links TRBV10-2 with TRBJ1-2, with D uncertain. In germline, CDR1 is WSHSY, CDR2 SAAADI. The V end was cut by 3 bases, the J end by 5 bases, with 16 bases between. The CDR3 loop spans 15 amino acids.

This chain links TRBV28 with TRBJ2-7; D call uncertain. CDR1 is MDHEN, CDR2 SYDVKM, per germline. V was cut by 4 bases and J by 6 bases, with 13 bases left in between. The CDR3 totals 13 residues. CDR3 nucleotide sequence: TGTGCCAGCAGTTCCCGACCCCCGGGCGAGCAGTACTTC. It codes for CASSSRPPGEQYF.

V is TRBV28 and J is TRBJ2-2; 7 positions agree with TRBD1. The CDR3 has 16 residues. V dropped 2 bases and J dropped 4; count of bases not matched to a gene: 7. CDR1 is MDHEN, CDR2 SYDVKM, per germline. The CDR3 DNA reads TGTGCCAGCAGTTTAAGGGGGCGGTGGGTCACCGGGGAGCTGTTTTTT. Its translation is CASSLRGRWVTGELFF.

The chain has TRBV6-1 and TRBJ2-4; D is uncertain. Germline loops: CDR1 MNHNS, CDR2 SASEGT. This CDR3 has 13 amino acids. V was cut by 1 base and J by 5 bases, with 6 bases left in between. CDR3 in DNA: TGTGCCAGCAGTGAAGGGCCACAAAACATTCAGTACTTC. Amino acid sequence: CASSEGPQNIQYF.

Remarks on this clone: The sample holds other DNA sequences that translate to the same CDR3. The rearrangement uses TRBV28 and TRBJ2-1; TRBD1 is a possible D gene (6 bases). This CDR3 spans 14 amino acids. Germline CDR1 is MDHEN and CDR2 is SYDVKM. V lost 6 bases to trimming and J lost 3 bases, with 12 bases between them. The CDR3 sequence is CASRGAGSYNEQFF. The CDR3 bases are TGTGCCAGCAGGGGGGCAGGGAGCTACAATGAGCAGTTCTTC. The variable domain in full, completed from reference TRBV28 and TRBJ2-1, reads DVKVTQSSRYLVKRTGEKVFLECVQDMDHENMFWYRQDPGLGLRLIYFSYDVKMKEKGDIPEGYSVSREKKERFSLILESASTNQTSMYLCASRGAGSYNEQFFGPGTRLTVL.

This chain joins TRBV6-1 and TRBJ2-7; D is ambiguous. Trimming pared 3 bases from V and 5 bases from J, leaving 5 bases between. This CDR3 contains 11 residues. Germline V gene lookup returns CDR1 MNHNS and CDR2 SASEGT. In DNA form, the CDR3 reads TGTGCCAGCAGTGATTGGCACGAGCAGTACTTC. Residues: CASSDWHEQYF.

The chain has TRBV13 and TRBJ2-3; 8 positions match TRBD1. The CDR3 runs to 15 residues. V gave up 5 bases and J gave up 1 base; unmatched junction bases: 5. The germline V gene has CDR1 PRHDT and CDR2 FYEKMQ (reference sequence). The CDR3, as DNA: TGTGCCAGCAGCCCATGGGACAGGTGCACAGATACGCAGTATTTT. Translation: CASSPWDRCTDTQYF.

The gene calls are TRBV6-1 and TRBJ2-7; no definite D call. Trimming left V 4 bases short and J 0 bases short, with 7 bases between. The CDR3 runs 13 residues. Germline-derived CDR1 and CDR2 are MNHNS and SASEGT. This chain's CDR3 is CASSVGISYEQYF. CDR3 bases: TGTGCCAGCAGTGTCGGTATCTCCTACGAGCAGTACTTC.

The V and J genes are TRBV28 and TRBJ2-1; TRBD1 matches at 9 bases. The length of the CDR3 is 14 residues. CDR1 MDHEN and CDR2 SYDVKM come from the germline V gene. J was trimmed by 6 bases and V by 3 bases; bases with no gene match: 3. This CDR3 reads CASSLGTGINEQFF. The CDR3 DNA follows: TGTGCCAGCAGTTTGGGGACAGGGATCAATGAGCAGTTCTTC.

The V and J genes are TRBV27 and TRBJ1-6; D is uncertain. CDR1 is MNHEY, CDR2 SMNVEV, per germline (reference sequence). V was trimmed by 3 bases and J by 0 bases, leaving 18 bases between them. The CDR3 runs 19 residues. CDR3: CASSLPQTPESSYNSPLHF. CDR3 DNA: TGTGCCAGCAGTTTGCCCCAGACTCCCGAGAGCTCCTATAATTCACCCCTCCACTTT.

This chain connects TRBV10-2 to TRBJ2-7, with TRBD1 matching 7 bases. Germline V lookup: CDR1 WSHSY, CDR2 SAAADI. V shed 6 bases, J shed 7 bases, and the junction held 9 bases outside the gene matches. The CDR3 has 13 residues. The CDR3 sequence: CASRQGPRGEQYF. The CDR3 region has the DNA TGCGCCAGCAGACAGGGGCCCCGCGGGGAGCAGTACTTC.

The chain joins TRBV9 to TRBJ2-1, with TRBD1 matching over 8 bases. The V gene's germline CDR1 is SGDLS and CDR2 YYNGEE. V was pared by 2 bases and J by 3 bases, with 1 base of the junction left unmatched. This CDR3 spans 14 amino acids. The CDR3 DNA is TGTGCCAGCAGCGTCGGGACAGGCTACAATGAGCAGTTCTTC. Its translation: CASSVGTGYNEQFF. The variable domain in full, completed from reference TRBV9 and TRBJ2-1, reads DSGVTQTPKHLITATGQRVTLRCSPRSGDLSVYWYQQSLDQGLQFLIQYYNGEERAKGNILERFSAQQFPDLHSELNLSSLELGDSALYFCASSVGTGYNEQFFGPGTRLTVL.

J is TRBJ2-1 and V is TRBV7-9, with unresolved D. Trimming left V 1 base short and J 3 bases short, with 10 bases between. Germline CDR1 is SEHNR and CDR2 is FQNEAQ (reference sequence). The CDR3 extends over 15 amino acids. The CDR3 DNA reads as TGTGCCAGCAGCTTAGACGGTTCTATCTACAATGAGCAGTTCTTC. It translates to CASSLDGSIYNEQFF. The complete variable domain, with remaining parts taken from reference TRBV7-9 and TRBJ2-1, reads DTGVSQNPRHKITKRGQNVTFRCDPISEHNRLYWYRQTLGQGPEFLTYFQNEAQLEKSRLLSDRFSAERPKGSFSTLEIQRTEQGDSAMYLCASSLDGSIYNEQFFGPGTRLTVL.

The V gene is TRBV28, the J gene TRBJ1-4, with TRBD1 matching 9 bases. Germline V gene lookup returns CDR1 MDHEN and CDR2 SYDVKM. V lost 4 bases and J lost 8; bases outside the gene matches: 2. This CDR3 comprises 13 residues. Written as DNA, the CDR3 is TGTGCCAGCAGTTGGACAGGGGCGGAAAAACTGTTTTTT. Its protein is CASSWTGAEKLFF.

V usage is TRBV7-8 and J usage is TRBJ2-7; no firm D call. There are 13 residues in the CDR3. In germline, CDR1 is SGHVS, CDR2 FQNEAQ. Trimming shortened V by 1 base and J by 3 bases, and 7 bases separated the two germline ends. CDR3 sequence (DNA): TGTGCCAGCAGCTTAGGTTCCTTCTACGAGCAGTACTTC. Protein product: CASSLGSFYEQYF.

The rearrangement links TRBV5-1 to TRBJ1-1; TRBD1 matches 8 bases. CDR1 is SGHRS, CDR2 YFSETQ, per germline. The CDR3 extends over 13 amino acids. Losses at the gene ends were 4 bases for V and 4 bases for J; bases not matched to a gene: 3. As DNA, the CDR3 is TGCGCCAGCAGCATGACAGGGGCCACTGAAGCTTTCTTT. Translating gives CASSMTGATEAFF.

The J gene is TRBJ2-1, the V gene TRBV6-1; D is unresolved. The V gene's germline CDR1 is MNHNS and CDR2 SASEGT. The CDR3 extends over 12 amino acids. V was clipped by 6 bases and J by 6 bases, with 9 bases between them. CDR3 bases: TGTGCCAGCAGATACCTCGGCAATGAGCAGTTCTTC. It yields the protein CASRYLGNEQFF.

V usage is TRBV10-3 and J usage is TRBJ1-1; D not certain. The ends were cut back, 3 bases at V and 4 bases at J, with 9 bases in the middle. The germline V gene has CDR1 ENHRY and CDR2 SYGVKD. This CDR3 contains 13 residues. The CDR3 loop is CAISEYGSTEAFF. DNA for the CDR3: TGTGCCATCAGTGAATACGGGAGCACTGAAGCTTTCTTT.

The V and J genes are TRBV7-9 and TRBJ2-6; no firm D call. Germline loops: CDR1 SEHNR, CDR2 FQNEAQ (reference sequence). CDR3 size: 16 residues. Trimming pared 4 bases from V and 0 bases from J, leaving 10 bases between. The CDR3 DNA sequence: TGTGCCAGCAGCTCATTCCCGACCTCTGGGGCCAACGTCCTGACTTTC. Amino acids: CASSSFPTSGANVLTF.

On this clone itself: Within the sample, other DNA sequences also encode this same CDR3. CDR3 loop: CASSPSGSSYEQYF. As DNA, the CDR3 is TGTGCCAGCTCACCCTCGGGGTCCTCCTACGAGCAGTACTTC. This chain uses TRBV18 with TRBJ2-7; tentatively, D is TRBD2 (5 bases). Germline CDR1 reads KGHSH; CDR2 reads LQKENI. CDR3 length equals 14 residues. V lost 3 bases and J lost 0, with 9 bases in between.

This chain connects TRBV28 to TRBJ2-7; 9 positions match TRBD2. CDR3 length equals 14 residues. J lost 3 bases, V lost 5 bases, and 5 bases had no gene match. CDR1 is MDHEN, CDR2 SYDVKM, per germline. The CDR3 nucleotides are TGTGCCAGCAGTCCTATGACTAGCGGCTACGAGCAGTACTTC. The encoded protein is CASSPMTSGYEQYF.

The chain carries TRBV6-1 and TRBJ2-7, with 8 nucleotides matching TRBD1. The CDR3 has 13 residues. Germline CDR1 MNHNS, CDR2 SASEGT. V shed 4 bases, J shed 5 bases, and the junction held 4 bases outside the gene matches. CDR3 loop: CASSGTGYHEQYF. The CDR3 nucleotides read TGTGCCAGCAGTGGGACAGGGTATCACGAGCAGTACTTC.